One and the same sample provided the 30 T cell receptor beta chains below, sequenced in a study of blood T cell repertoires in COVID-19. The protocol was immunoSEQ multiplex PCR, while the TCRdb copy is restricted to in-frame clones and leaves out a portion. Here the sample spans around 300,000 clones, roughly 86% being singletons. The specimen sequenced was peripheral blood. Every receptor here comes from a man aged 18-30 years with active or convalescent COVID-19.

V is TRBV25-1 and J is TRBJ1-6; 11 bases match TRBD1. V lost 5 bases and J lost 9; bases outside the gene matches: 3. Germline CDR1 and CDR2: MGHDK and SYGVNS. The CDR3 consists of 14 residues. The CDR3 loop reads CASSPGQGVSPLHF. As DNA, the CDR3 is TGTGCCAGCAGTCCGGGACAGGGGGTTTCACCCCTCCACTTT.

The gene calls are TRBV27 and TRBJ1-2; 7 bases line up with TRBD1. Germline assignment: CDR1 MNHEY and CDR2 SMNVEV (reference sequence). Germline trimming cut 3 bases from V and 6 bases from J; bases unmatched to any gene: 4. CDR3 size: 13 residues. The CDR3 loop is CASSLAGGHGYTF. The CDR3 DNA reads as TGTGCCAGCAGTTTGGCAGGGGGGCATGGCTACACCTTC.

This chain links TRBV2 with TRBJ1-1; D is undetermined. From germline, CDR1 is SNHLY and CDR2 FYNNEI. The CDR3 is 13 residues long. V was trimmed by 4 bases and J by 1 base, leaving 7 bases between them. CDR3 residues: CASSVAGNTEAFF. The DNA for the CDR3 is TGTGCCAGCAGTGTGGCAGGGAACACTGAAGCTTTCTTT.

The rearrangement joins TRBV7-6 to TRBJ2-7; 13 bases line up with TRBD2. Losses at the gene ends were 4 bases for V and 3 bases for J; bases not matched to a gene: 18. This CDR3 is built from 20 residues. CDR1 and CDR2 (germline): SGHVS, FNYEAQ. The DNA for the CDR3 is TGTGCCAGCAGCTCCAAAGAGACTAGCGGGGGGCAGACGGGATACTACGAGCAGTACTTC. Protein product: CASSSKETSGGQTGYYEQYF.

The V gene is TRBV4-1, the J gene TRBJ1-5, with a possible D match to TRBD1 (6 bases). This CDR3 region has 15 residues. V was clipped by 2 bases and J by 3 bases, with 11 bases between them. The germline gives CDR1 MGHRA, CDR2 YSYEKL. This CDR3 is CASSQYGQNNQPQHF. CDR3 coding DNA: TGCGCCAGCAGCCAATACGGACAGAACAATCAGCCCCAGCATTTT.

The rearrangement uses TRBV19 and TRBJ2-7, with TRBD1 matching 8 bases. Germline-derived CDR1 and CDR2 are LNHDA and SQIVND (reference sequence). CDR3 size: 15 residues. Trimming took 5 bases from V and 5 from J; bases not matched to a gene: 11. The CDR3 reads CASSSWTGTPHEQYF. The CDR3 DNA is TGTGCCAGTAGTTCATGGACAGGGACCCCCCACGAGCAGTACTTC.

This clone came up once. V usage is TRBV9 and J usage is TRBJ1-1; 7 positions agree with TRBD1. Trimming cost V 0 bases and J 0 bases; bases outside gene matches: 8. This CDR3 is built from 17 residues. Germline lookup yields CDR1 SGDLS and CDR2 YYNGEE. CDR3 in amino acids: CASSVATGASMNTEAFF. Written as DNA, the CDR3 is TGTGCCAGCAGCGTAGCTACAGGGGCTAGCATGAACACTGAAGCTTTCTTT.

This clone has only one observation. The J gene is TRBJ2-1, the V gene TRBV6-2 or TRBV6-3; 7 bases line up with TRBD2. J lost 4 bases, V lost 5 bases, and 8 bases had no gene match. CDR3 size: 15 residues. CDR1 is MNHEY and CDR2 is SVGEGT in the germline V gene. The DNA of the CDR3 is TGTGCCAGCAGTCACACTAGCGCCCGTTACAATGAGCAGTTCTTC. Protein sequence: CASSHTSARYNEQFF.

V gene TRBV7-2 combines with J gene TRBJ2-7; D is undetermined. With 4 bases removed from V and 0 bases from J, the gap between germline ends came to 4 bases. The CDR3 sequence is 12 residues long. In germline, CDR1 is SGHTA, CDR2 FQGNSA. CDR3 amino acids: CASSSSSYEQYF. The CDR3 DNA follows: TGTGCCAGCAGCTCGAGCTCCTACGAGCAGTACTTC. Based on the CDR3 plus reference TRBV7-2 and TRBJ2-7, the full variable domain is GAGVSQSPSNKVTEKGKDVELRCDPISGHTALYWYRQSLGQGLEFLIYFQGNSAPDKSGLPSDRFSAERTGGSVSTLTIQRTQQEDSAVYLCASSSSSYEQYFGPGTRLTVT.

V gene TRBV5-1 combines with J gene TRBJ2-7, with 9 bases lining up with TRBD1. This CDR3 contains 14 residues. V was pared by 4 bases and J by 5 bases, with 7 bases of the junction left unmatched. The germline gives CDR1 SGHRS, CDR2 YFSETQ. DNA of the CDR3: TGCGCCAGCAGCCCCGGGACAGGGATCGACGAGCAGTACTTC. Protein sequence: CASSPGTGIDEQYF.

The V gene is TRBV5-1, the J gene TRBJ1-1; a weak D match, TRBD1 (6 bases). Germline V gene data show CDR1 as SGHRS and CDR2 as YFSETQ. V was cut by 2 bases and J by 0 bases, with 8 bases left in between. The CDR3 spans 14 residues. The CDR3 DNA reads TGCGCCAGCAGCTTCGGGACATTGAACACTGAAGCTTTCTTT. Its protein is CASSFGTLNTEAFF.

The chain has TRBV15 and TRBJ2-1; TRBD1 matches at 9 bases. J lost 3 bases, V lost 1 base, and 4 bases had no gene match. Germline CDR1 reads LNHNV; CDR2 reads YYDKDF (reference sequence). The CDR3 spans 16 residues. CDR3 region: CATSRGGTGIYNEQFF. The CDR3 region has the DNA TGTGCCACCAGCAGAGGTGGGACAGGGATCTACAATGAGCAGTTCTTC.

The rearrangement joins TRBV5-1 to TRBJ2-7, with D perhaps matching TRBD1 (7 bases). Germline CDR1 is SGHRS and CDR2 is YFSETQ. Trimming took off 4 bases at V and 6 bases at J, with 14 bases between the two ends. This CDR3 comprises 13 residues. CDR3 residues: CASSAGQRAEQYF. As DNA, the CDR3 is TGCGCCAGCAGCGCGGGACAGCGAGCCGAGCAGTACTTC.

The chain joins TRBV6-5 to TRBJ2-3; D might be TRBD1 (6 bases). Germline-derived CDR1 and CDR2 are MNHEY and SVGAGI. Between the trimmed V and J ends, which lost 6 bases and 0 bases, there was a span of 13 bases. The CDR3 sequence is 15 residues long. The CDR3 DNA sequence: TGTGCCAGCAGAAACAGGGACACTAGCACAGATACGCAGTATTTT. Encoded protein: CASRNRDTSTDTQYF.

The CDR3 sequence is CASSEAWGTNQPQHF. CDR3 DNA: TGTGCCAGCAGTGAAGCTTGGGGGACAAATCAGCCCCAGCATTTT. The V gene is TRBV2, the J gene TRBJ1-5, with D maybe TRBD1 (6 bases). V lost 0 bases, J lost 4 bases, and 10 bases lay in between. This CDR3 region has 15 residues. CDR1 and CDR2 from the germline V gene are SNHLY and FYNNEI.

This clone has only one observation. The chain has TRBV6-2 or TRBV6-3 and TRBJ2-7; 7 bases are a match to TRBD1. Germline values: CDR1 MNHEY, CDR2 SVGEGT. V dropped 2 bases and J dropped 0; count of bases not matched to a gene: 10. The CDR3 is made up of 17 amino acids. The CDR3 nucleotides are TGTGCCAGCAGTTACGACAGGGCCCCTTCCAGCTCCTACGAGCAGTACTTC. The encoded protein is CASSYDRAPSSSYEQYF.

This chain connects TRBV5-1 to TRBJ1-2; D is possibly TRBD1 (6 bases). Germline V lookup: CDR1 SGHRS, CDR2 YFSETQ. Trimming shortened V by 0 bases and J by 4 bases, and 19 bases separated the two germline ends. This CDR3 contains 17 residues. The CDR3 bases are TGCGCCAGCAGCTTGGAGGTAACAGGGACCGTCCTCTATGGCTACACCTTC. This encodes CASSLEVTGTVLYGYTF.

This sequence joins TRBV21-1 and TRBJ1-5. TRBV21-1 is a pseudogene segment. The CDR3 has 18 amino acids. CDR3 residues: CASSNPIPPNNSNQPQHF. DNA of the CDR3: TGTGCCAGCAGCAACCCTATTCCACCGAATAATAGCAATCAGCCCCAGCATTTT.

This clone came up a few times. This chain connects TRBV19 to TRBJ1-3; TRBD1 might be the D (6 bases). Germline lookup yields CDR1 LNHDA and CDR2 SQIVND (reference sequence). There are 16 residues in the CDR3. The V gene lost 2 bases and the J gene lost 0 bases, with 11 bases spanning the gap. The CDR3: CASSIRGGSSGNTIYF. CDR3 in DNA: TGTGCCAGTAGTATAAGAGGGGGAAGCTCTGGAAACACCATATATTTT.

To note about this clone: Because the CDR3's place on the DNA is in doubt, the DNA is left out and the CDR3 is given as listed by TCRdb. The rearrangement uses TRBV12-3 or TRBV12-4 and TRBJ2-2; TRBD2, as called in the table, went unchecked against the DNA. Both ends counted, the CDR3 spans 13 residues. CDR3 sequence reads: CASSFLRAGELFF.

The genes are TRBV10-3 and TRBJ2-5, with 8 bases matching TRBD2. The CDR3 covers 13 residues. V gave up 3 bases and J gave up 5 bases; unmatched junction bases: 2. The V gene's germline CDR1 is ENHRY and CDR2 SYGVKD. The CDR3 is CAISDSGGETQYF. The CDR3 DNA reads TGTGCCATCAGTGACTCGGGAGGGGAGACCCAGTACTTC.

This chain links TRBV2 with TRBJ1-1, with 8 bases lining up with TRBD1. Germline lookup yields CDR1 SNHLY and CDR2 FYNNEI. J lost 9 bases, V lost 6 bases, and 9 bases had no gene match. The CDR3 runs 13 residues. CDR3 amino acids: CASRGETGAQAFF. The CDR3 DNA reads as TGTGCCAGCAGGGGGGAGACAGGGGCGCAAGCTTTCTTT.

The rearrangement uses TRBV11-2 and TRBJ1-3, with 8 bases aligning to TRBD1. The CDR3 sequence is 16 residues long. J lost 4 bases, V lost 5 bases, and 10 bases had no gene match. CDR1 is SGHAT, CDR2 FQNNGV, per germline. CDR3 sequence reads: CASSPMTGTGGNTIYF. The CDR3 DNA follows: TGTGCCAGCAGCCCAATGACCGGGACAGGCGGAAACACCATATATTTT.

CDR3 nucleotide sequence: TGTGCCAGCAGTCAGGGACATTCCTACGAGCAGTACTTC. It yields the protein CASSQGHSYEQYF. The rearrangement uses TRBV6-5 and TRBJ2-7; weak D call: TRBD1 (6 bases). Germline CDR1 reads MNHEY; CDR2 reads SVGAGI. V lost 5 bases and J lost 1, with 9 bases in between. The CDR3 has 13 amino acids.

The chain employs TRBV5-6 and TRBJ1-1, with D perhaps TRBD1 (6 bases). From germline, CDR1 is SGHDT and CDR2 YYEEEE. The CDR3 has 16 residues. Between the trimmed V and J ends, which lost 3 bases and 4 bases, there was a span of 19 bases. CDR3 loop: CASSSTGFIVSTEAFF. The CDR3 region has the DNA TGTGCCAGCAGCTCCACAGGGTTTATAGTGAGCACTGAAGCTTTCTTT.

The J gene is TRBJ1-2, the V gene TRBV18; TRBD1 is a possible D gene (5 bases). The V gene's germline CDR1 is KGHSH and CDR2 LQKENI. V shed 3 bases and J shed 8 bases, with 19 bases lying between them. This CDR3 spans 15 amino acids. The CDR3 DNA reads TGTGCCAGCTCACCGTTAATTTCGGACACGTCGGGCTACACCTTC. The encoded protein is CASSPLISDTSGYTF.

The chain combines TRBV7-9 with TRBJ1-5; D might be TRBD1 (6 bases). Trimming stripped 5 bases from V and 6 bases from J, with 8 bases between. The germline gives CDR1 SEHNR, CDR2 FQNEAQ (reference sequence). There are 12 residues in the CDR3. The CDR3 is CASSTGSQPQHF. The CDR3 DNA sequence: TGTGCCAGCAGCACAGGGTCTCAGCCCCAGCATTTT.

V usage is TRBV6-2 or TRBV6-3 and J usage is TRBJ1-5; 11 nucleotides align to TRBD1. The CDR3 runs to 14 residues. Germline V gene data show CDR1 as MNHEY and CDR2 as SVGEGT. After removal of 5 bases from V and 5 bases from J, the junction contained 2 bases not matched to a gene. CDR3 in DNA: TGTGCCAGCAGTCTGGGACAGGGGGATCAGCCCCAGCATTTT. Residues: CASSLGQGDQPQHF.

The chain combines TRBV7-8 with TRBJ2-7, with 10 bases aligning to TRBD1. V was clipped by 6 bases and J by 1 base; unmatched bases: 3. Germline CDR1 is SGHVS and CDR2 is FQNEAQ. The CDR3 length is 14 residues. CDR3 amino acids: CASRDRGPSYEQYF. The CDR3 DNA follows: TGTGCCAGCAGAGACAGGGGGCCATCCTACGAGCAGTACTTC.

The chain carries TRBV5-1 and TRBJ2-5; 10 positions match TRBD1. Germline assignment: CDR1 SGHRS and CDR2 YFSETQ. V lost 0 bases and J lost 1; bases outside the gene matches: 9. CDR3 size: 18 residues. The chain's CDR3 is CASSLGWADRGGQETQYF. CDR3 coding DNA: TGCGCCAGCAGCTTGGGATGGGCGGACAGGGGGGGCCAAGAGACCCAGTACTTC.